The 21 T cell receptor beta chains below come from one sample, sequenced in a study of CD8 T cells in ankylosing spondylitis. TCRdb reprocessed the 5' RACE reads with MiXCR, giving one entry per CDR3 protein. The table shows 150,000 to 200,000 distinct CDR3 sequences, with 15% to 20% occurring only once. Sequences were obtained from blood, either unsorted or a sorted T cell fraction (not recorded which). Receptors originate from a male donor aged 5 to 30 with ankylosing spondylitis or in good health (not recorded which).

The table lists this clonotype with many counts. CDR3 nucleotides: TGTGCCAGCAGCGTAGGGCCGGCCCCAGGGGGGTCCTACAATGAGCAGTTCTTC. Its translation is CASSVGPAPGGSYNEQFF. The V call is TRBV9, the J call TRBJ2-1, with a tentative D call TRBD1 (7 bases). The germline CDR1 and CDR2 sequences are SGDLS and YYNGEE. The CDR3 loop spans 18 amino acids. V dropped 0 bases and J dropped 1 base, with 17 bases sitting between them. Full variable domain (outside the CDR3, taken from reference TRBV9 and TRBJ2-1): DSGVTQTPKHLITATGQRVTLRCSPRSGDLSVYWYQQSLDQGLQFLIQYYNGEERAKGNILERFSAQQFPDLHSELNLSSLELGDSALYFCASSVGPAPGGSYNEQFFGPGTRLTVL.

This rearrangement joins TRBV20-1 to TRBJ2-7, with D perhaps TRBD1 or TRBD2 (5 bases each). Germline V lookup: CDR1 DFQATT, CDR2 SNEGSKA (reference sequence). V was clipped by 6 bases and J by 4 bases, with 13 bases between them. The CDR3 is 12 amino acids. The CDR3 DNA reads TGCAGTGCCTCGGGACGGCGGTACGAGCAGTACTTC. The encoded protein is CSASGRRYEQYF.

This clonotype was seen at least ten times. The rearrangement links TRBV21-1 to TRBJ2-7; TRBD2, as called in the table, went unchecked against the DNA. TRBV21-1 is deemed a pseudogene. The length of the CDR3 is 15 residues. In DNA form, the CDR3 reads TGTGCCAGCAGCAGGGCCAGCGGGAACTCGCCAGCCCAGTACGTC. This encodes CASSRASGNSPAQYV.

This clonotype showed up just a few times. This chain joins TRBV28 and TRBJ2-2; 8 bases are a match to TRBD1. The CDR3 contains 18 residues. Germline V gene data show CDR1 as MDHEN and CDR2 as SYDVKM. V was clipped by 5 bases and J by 6 bases; unmatched bases: 17. CDR3 protein: CASSLLLASPTGAGELFF. The CDR3 DNA sequence: TGTGCCAGCAGTCTACTTCTAGCGTCCCCGACAGGGGCCGGGGAGCTGTTTTTT. Looking up the rest from reference TRBV28 and TRBJ2-2 gives the full variable domain: DVKVTQSSRYLVKRTGEKVFLECVQDMDHENMFWYRQDPGLGLRLIYFSYDVKMKEKGDIPEGYSVSREKKERFSLILESASTNQTSMYLCASSLLLASPTGAGELFFGEGSRLTVL.

Many counts were recorded for this clonotype. V is TRBV20-1 and J is TRBJ2-5; TRBD1 might be the D (6 bases). Between the trimmed V and J ends, which lost 2 bases and 5 bases, there was a span of 21 bases. The germline gives CDR1 DFQATT, CDR2 SNEGSKA (reference sequence). The CDR3 has 16 residues. The chain's CDR3 is CSARKLLDSPSETQYF. The CDR3 nucleotides are TGCAGTGCTAGAAAACTCTTGGACAGCCCCTCGGAGACCCAGTACTTC.

This clonotype appeared many times. The chain carries TRBV5-4 and TRBJ2-7, with D unresolved. Trimming removed 4 bases from V and 2 bases from J, with 10 bases in between. CDR3 length equals 13 residues. Per the germline V gene, CDR1 is SGHNT and CDR2 is YYREEE (reference sequence). The CDR3 reads CASSPEATYEQYF. Written as DNA, the CDR3 is TGTGCCAGCAGCCCCGAGGCCACCTACGAGCAGTACTTC.

This clonotype was observed at least ten times. This rearrangement joins TRBV12-3 or TRBV12-4 to TRBJ1-1; D is unresolved. The CDR3 is 13 amino acids. V gave up 7 bases and J gave up 0 bases, with 9 bases separating them. The CDR3 loop reads CASITRMNTEAFF. As DNA, the CDR3 is TGTGCCAGCATTACAAGAATGAACACTGAAGCTTTCTTT.

This clonotype has at least ten counts. The V call is TRBV20-1, the J call TRBJ2-7, with D unclear. Trimming pared 6 bases from V and 0 bases from J, leaving 12 bases between. The CDR3 extends over 13 amino acids. The V gene's germline CDR1 is DFQATT and CDR2 SNEGSKA (reference sequence). The CDR3 DNA reads TGCAGTGCATTCGACGGATACTCCTACGAGCAGTACTTC. Protein sequence: CSAFDGYSYEQYF.

This clonotype showed up many times. The chain combines TRBV11-2 with TRBJ1-2, with 7 bases identical to TRBD1. Germline V gene sequence: CDR1 SGHAT, CDR2 FQNNGV. This CDR3 has 13 amino acids. The ends lost 1 base at V and 7 bases at J; junction bases unmatched: 3. The CDR3 region has the DNA TGTGCCAGCAGCTTAGTGACAGGGCTTGGCTACACCTTC. Protein product: CASSLVTGLGYTF.

The chain couples TRBV4-3 to TRBJ1-1, with D maybe TRBD1 (5 bases). Germline assignment: CDR1 LGHNA and CDR2 YSLEER. The germline V and J ends were trimmed by 0 bases and 1 base, with 6 bases remaining between them. The CDR3 spans 14 residues. CDR3 sequence reads: CASSQEGGNTEAFF. The CDR3 DNA sequence: TGCGCCAGCAGCCAAGAGGGGGGGAACACTGAAGCTTTCTTT.

This clonotype has ten or more counts. The chain recombines TRBV3-1 with TRBJ1-2, with D possibly being TRBD1 (5 bases). CDR1 and CDR2 from the germline V gene are LGHDT and YNNKEL (reference sequence). V dropped 0 bases and J dropped 3 bases, with 11 bases sitting between them. CDR3 length: 15 residues. The CDR3 spells CASSQDGRVDYGYTF. CDR3 nucleotides: TGTGCCAGCAGCCAAGATGGCAGGGTGGACTATGGCTACACCTTC.

This clonotype was detected a few times. V usage is TRBV7-9 and J usage is TRBJ2-7; D gene ambiguous. With 1 base removed from V and 7 bases from J, the gap between germline ends came to 8 bases. CDR1 is SEHNR and CDR2 is FQNEAQ in the germline V gene (reference sequence). The length of the CDR3 is 12 residues. CDR3 nucleotides: TGTGCCAGCAGCTTAGAGGTCTCTGAGCAGTACGTC. This sequence encodes CASSLEVSEQYV.

This clonotype showed up many times. The V call is TRBV6-6, the J call TRBJ2-5, with D uncertain. Germline V CDR1 and CDR2: MNHNY, SVGAGI (reference sequence). Trimming left V 4 bases short and J 3 bases short, with 6 bases between. The CDR3 covers 12 residues. The CDR3 sequence: CASSSGKETQYF. The DNA of the CDR3 is TGTGCCAGCAGTTCGGGTAAAGAGACCCAGTACTTC.

This clonotype occurred many times. This chain joins TRBV5-1 and TRBJ2-1; TRBD1 matches at 8 bases. The CDR3 runs to 15 residues. V dropped 4 bases and J dropped 6; count of bases not matched to a gene: 9. Germline-derived CDR1 and CDR2 are SGHRS and YFSETQ. The CDR3 DNA follows: TGCGCCAGCAGCGCAATAGGGACAGGCGGCAATGAGCAGTTCTTC. Protein product: CASSAIGTGGNEQFF.

The sample holds many counts of this clonotype. V and J are TRBV12-3 or TRBV12-4 and TRBJ2-1, with TRBD2 matching 13 bases. V dropped 2 bases and J dropped 11; count of bases not matched to a gene: 12. The CDR3 spans 17 residues. CDR3 DNA: TGTGCCAGCAGTTTACCGCGAACTAGCGGGAGGGGGATGAAGCAGTTCTTC. This gives the protein CASSLPRTSGRGMKQFF.

The V gene is TRBV20-1, the J gene TRBJ2-1; no reliable D call. With 0 bases removed from V and 4 bases from J, the gap between germline ends came to 13 bases. CDR1 and CDR2 from the germline V gene are DFQATT and SNEGSKA (reference sequence). The CDR3 loop spans 15 amino acids. The CDR3 bases are TGCAGTGCTAGAGATAGCAGCAACGGATACAATGAGCAGTTCTTC. It codes for CSARDSSNGYNEQFF.

The sample holds many counts of this clonotype. J is TRBJ2-3 and V is TRBV5-5; TRBD2 matches at 9 bases. The CDR3 length is 15 residues. Germline values: CDR1 SGHKS, CDR2 YYEKEE (reference sequence). V lost 0 bases and J lost 5; bases outside the gene matches: 4. The CDR3 loop is CASSLGLAVLDTQYF. The CDR3 DNA sequence: TGTGCCAGCAGCTTGGGACTAGCGGTTTTAGATACGCAGTATTTT.

The chain uses TRBV6-2 or TRBV6-3 and TRBJ1-5; 8 nucleotides agree with TRBD1. This CDR3 is built from 15 residues. In germline, CDR1 is MNHEY, CDR2 SVGEGT. Trimming removed 4 bases from V and 6 bases from J; junction bases left unmatched: 8. The CDR3 DNA reads TGTGCCAGCAGTTGGGGCGACAGGGGAAGTCAGCCCCAGCATTTT. It is translated as CASSWGDRGSQPQHF.

This sequence joins TRBV6-1 and TRBJ2-1, with 11 bases matching TRBD2. Germline CDR1 MNHNS, CDR2 SASEGT. The CDR3 totals 16 residues. V gave up 3 bases and J gave up 4 bases; unmatched junction bases: 5. CDR3 nucleotides: TGTGCCAGCAGTGAGGTCGGGACTAGCGGATACAATGAGCAGTTCTTC. Protein product: CASSEVGTSGYNEQFF.

Ten or more counts support this clonotype. CDR3 amino acids: CASSASGLAKTQYF. CDR3 in DNA: TGTGCCAGCAGCGCGTCGGGGCTAGCAAAGACCCAGTACTTC. This chain uses TRBV5-6 with TRBJ2-5; D is possibly TRBD1 or TRBD2 (5 bases each). Germline V CDR1 and CDR2: SGHDT, YYEEEE. This CDR3 has 14 amino acids. V was shortened by 4 bases and J by 6 bases, with 16 bases between the two germline ends.

There are many counts of this clonotype. The chain combines TRBV10-3 with TRBJ2-1; tentatively, D is TRBD1 (6 bases). This CDR3 contains 17 residues. Between the trimmed V and J ends, which lost 2 bases and 0 bases, there was a span of 14 bases. The V gene's germline CDR1 is ENHRY and CDR2 SYGVKD. The CDR3 reads CAISERVTGSSYNEQFF. CDR3 DNA sequence: TGTGCCATCAGTGAGCGCGTAACAGGGAGCTCCTACAATGAGCAGTTCTTC.